This T cell receptor beta chain was sequenced during a study of tumor-infiltrating lymphocytes in primary liver carcinoma. Study-wide background: All patients, whether men or women, fell within 30 to 69 years of age.

Notes on this clonotype: At one end, the junction sequence differs from germline, possibly due to a read error.

Germline DNA was also extracted, and blood RNA was taken from unsorted whole blood. A primer matching the constant region was used to make TCR beta cDNA from approximately 520 ng of total RNA. A slightly modified ARM-PCR protocol with three nested multiplex PCR rounds produced these TCR beta libraries. PCR rounds one and two used TRBV1-TRBV30 forward primers with a C-beta reverse primer for 10 cycles each. MiXCR was run by TCRdb on the multiplex PCR reads, yielding one entry per CDR3 protein. This table has fewer than 400,000 distinct CDR3 sequences, over 55% appearing once. The CDR3 length is 14 residues. The germline gives CDR1 SGHVS, CDR2 FQNEAQ.

The chain combines TRBV7-8 with TRBJ2-3; D may be TRBD2 (6 bases). The clonotype was recovered from a man in his forties with primary liver carcinoma and hepatitis B virus infection. Source material: peripheral blood. The CDR3 bases are TGTGCCACCAGCTACCTTGGGACTTCCGATACGCAATATTTT. It codes for CATSYLGTSDTQYF.